This T cell receptor beta chain was sequenced in a study of CXCR3-negative and CXCR3-positive naive CD8 T cells. Whole-study findings and limits: Cryopreserved cells showed partially decreased CXCR3 expression, and most assays used fresh PBMCs. CXCR3-positive naive cells had more hydrophobic TRB CDR3s than CXCR3-negative naive cells. Whereas memory cells differed, naive CXCR3-negative and CXCR3-positive cells shared similar TRBV-TRBJ usage.

Naive cells were sorted as CD45RO-, CCR7+, CD27+ and CD95-. Regarding this clonotype: Its matching antigen is unknown.

UMI-labeled 5' RACE yielded the TRB cDNA libraries. TCRdb reprocessed the 5' RACE reads and stores each CDR3 protein as one record, lacking DNA. The table counts 100,000 to 150,000 distinct CDR3 sequences; 0.45% to 0.55% lies in the top ten. The CDR3 spans 12 residues. Germline lookup yields CDR1 MNHEY and CDR2 SMNVEV (reference sequence). The source of this sequence is a human donor in good health. Some clones in this sample may be carry-over from other donors' samples. Sample: naive CXCR3- CD8+ T cells from blood. Subset meaning: CD45RO-CCR7+CD27+CD95- naive CD8+ T cells lacking CXCR3 (TNR3-). This chain links TRBV27 with TRBJ2-7. Here the CDR3 reads CASSHGTYEQYF.